This TCR beta chain emerged from a study of CD8+ T cells in alopecia areata. Described treatment: oral pan-JAK inhibitor, 5-10 mg twice daily. Extracted RNA was reverse transcribed, and the resulting cDNA served as sequencing template. TCRdb keeps only in-frame clones here, not all; method: immunoSEQ multiplex PCR. Found here are about 140,000 clones, 86% of them singletons; the top ten hold about 13%. The specimen was CD8+ T cells sorted from blood, collected at week 4, from a patient treated with tofacitinib. This receptor was taken from a human donor with alopecia areata.

CDR3 amino acids: CASSKAEGQGEETQYF. The CDR3 DNA reads TGTGCCAGCAGCAAAGCGGAGGGACAGGGGGAAGAGACCCAGTACTTC. The chain uses TRBV21-1 and TRBJ2-5; TRBD1 is the table's D call, not checked against the DNA. TRBV21-1 is a documented pseudogene. The CDR3 runs 16 residues.